This record covers a single T cell receptor (beta chain). Its specificity is not known. This entry comes from a study of OX40 agonist ivuxolimab in advanced cancers. Study findings and constraints: Expanded clones belonging to CD8+ T cells outnumbered, on average, those of CD4+. The study observed clonal expansion of CD4+ and CD8+ blood T cells by week 6 at 0.1 to 3.0 mg/kg.

Measured with immunoSEQ multiplex PCR; TCRdb has only the in-frame clones, and not every one. The repertoire holds around 70,000 clones, with roughly four fifths as singletons. This specimen consisted of CD4+ or CD8+ T cells sorted from blood, obtained in a trial of the OX40 agonist ivuxolimab. The sequence came from an adult with an advanced solid tumor such as melanoma, head and neck, liver or kidney cancer.

The CDR3 sequence is CASSFRPSTDTQYF. The CDR3 region has the DNA TGTGCCAGCAGCTTCCGGCCCAGCACAGATACGCAGTATTTT. The V and J genes are TRBV7-8 and TRBJ2-3; D gene ambiguous. The CDR3 contains 14 residues. Germline-derived CDR1 and CDR2 are SGHVS and FQNEAQ. Between the trimmed V and J ends, which lost 3 bases and 0 bases, there was a span of 7 bases.